This TCR beta chain derives from a study of blood T cell repertoires in COVID-19. Details on this clone: The same CDR3 can be traced to other DNA sequences in this sample.

This table comes from immunoSEQ multiplex PCR, and its TCRdb copy is limited to in-frame clones, with some not included. Of some 330,000 clones listed, 85% to 90% were seen once; the top ten hold around 4%. Trimming took off 3 bases at V and 4 bases at J, with 9 bases between the two ends. The CDR3 covers 13 residues. Germline CDR1 LNHDA, CDR2 SQIVND (reference sequence). Sequencing was performed on PBMCs or T cells enriched from blood (not recorded which). The sequence was collected from a man aged 25-40 years who had recovered from COVID-19. The chain links TRBV19 to TRBJ1-1; no reliable D call. In DNA, the CDR3 is TGTGCCAGTAGTATCGGGTTGTCCACTGAAGCTTTCTTT. Residues: CASSIGLSTEAFF. The full variable domain, in which reference TRBV19 and TRBJ1-1 provide the parts outside the CDR3, is DGGITQSPKYLFRKEGQNVTLSCEQNLNHDAMYWYRQDPGQGLRLIYYSQIVNDFQKGDIAEGYSVSREKKESFPLTVTSAQKNPTAFYLCASSIGLSTEAFFGQGTRLTVV.